These T cell receptor beta chains were read from a single sample in a study of cytomegalovirus exposure and HLA in healthy donors. Only in-frame clones appear in the TCRdb table, and some are missing; sequencing was by immunoSEQ multiplex PCR. The sample records approximately 90,000 clones, about 77% being singletons. The sample consisted of PBMCs. The receptors were gathered from a man aged 35 to 55 in good health and CMV-seronegative. Both conserved end residues are trimmed from each CDR3.

j_gene,v_gene,CDR3aa
NA,TRBV5-1,ASSLNGVYEQY
TRBJ2-2,TRBV2,ASSGGGARDTGELF
TRBJ2-7,TRBV6-1,ASSENEAGQGKAYEQY
TRBJ2-7,TRBV23-1,ASSHFRDPPSYEQY
TRBJ2-1,TRBV19,ASSIVAERSSYNEQF
TRBJ2-3,TRBV6-4,ASSDSPSGSTDTQY
TRBJ2-3,TRBV7-3,ASSLTSGGADTQY
TRBJ1-2,TRBV5-1,ASSLKPGEADGYT
TRBJ2-5,TRBV28,ASSATWQGARETQY
TRBJ1-1,TRBV6-1,ASSEPYTGWGTEAF
TRBJ2-5,TRBV10-3,AISLGGIVGETQY
TRBJ2-3,TRBV2,ASSARNTDTQY
TRBJ2-7,TRBV28,ASTPPGEGAYEQY
TRBJ2-3,TRBV7-8,ASSLARAGGSSDTQY
TRBJ1-4,TRBV30,AWEGHPNEKLF
TRBJ2-7,TRBV2,ASTRWVWDSQ
TRBJ1-1,TRBV27,ASSSRMNTEAF
TRBJ2-2,TRBV28,ASGQGTNTGELF
TRBJ2-5,TRBV2,ASSPRNRETQY
TRBJ1-1,TRBV7-6,ASSAHRGETEAF
TRBJ1-6,TRBV4-1,ASSQDESPLH
TRBJ1-6,TRBV9,ASSVSRQGDSPLH
TRBJ1-1,TRBV28,ASSTTEFNIEAF
TRBJ1-1,TRBV7-9,ASSETRDRSLAF
TRBJ2-1,TRBV19,ASSGGDGNNEQF
TRBJ1-5,TRBV28,ASNEQGLNQPQH
TRBJ2-4,TRBV30,AWSVVGRAAKNIQY
TRBJ2-1,TRBV5-5,ASSSRSVQRGLIVNEQF
TRBJ1-6,TRBV30,AWRAQGALGNSPLH
TRBJ2-3,TRBV6-6,ASNRGLAPDTQY
TRBJ2-5,TRBV7-2,ASSTPGLVRETQY
TRBJ2-2,TRBV30,AWSAGVPSRDTGELF
TRBJ1-2,TRBV29-1,SAPQQGADGYT
TRBJ2-1,TRBV5-4,ASSWVRASYNEQF
TRBJ2-2,TRBV19,ASTERDIPNTGELF
TRBJ1-5,TRBV10-3,AIRTQAGAQH
TRBJ2-3,TRBV18,ASSPLGLAGETTQVTQY
TRBJ2-7,TRBV28,ASSLQGIYEQY
TRBJ2-7,TRBV2,ASSEGGTVSSYEQY
TRBJ2-1,TRBV18,ASSRLAGYYNEQF